One TCR beta chain is described in this entry. Using immunoSEQ multiplex PCR, the repertoire was profiled, and TCRdb retains in-frame clones only, with some absent. The sample has about 34,000 clones, 85% to 95% seen once. These data are taken from a study of OX40 agonist ivuxolimab in advanced cancers. Turning to the study itself: Prior checkpoint blockade (anti-PD-1, anti-PD-L1 or anti-CTLA-4) was permitted; around 40% had it.

With 7 bases removed from V and 2 bases from J, the gap between germline ends came to 20 bases. From germline, CDR1 is SGHVS and CDR2 FQNEAQ. The CDR3 has 16 residues. Patients with autoimmune history or systemic immunosuppression were excluded. The clonotype originates from an adult with an advanced solid tumor such as melanoma, head and neck, liver or kidney cancer. The chain recombines TRBV7-8 with TRBJ2-5; D is perhaps TRBD1 or TRBD2 (5 bases each). The sample in question was CD4+ or CD8+ T cells sorted from blood, obtained in a trial of the OX40 agonist ivuxolimab. CDR3 sequence (DNA): TGTGCCAGCATCAAATCCGGGACGAGAGAACAAGAGACCCAGTACTTC. Translated: CASIKSGTREQETQYF. The entire variable domain, with the rest obtained from reference TRBV7-8 and TRBJ2-5, is as follows: GAGVSQSPRYKVAKRGQDVALRCDPISGHVSLFWYQQALGQGPEFLTYFQNEAQLDKSGLPSDRFFAERPEGSVSTLKIQRTQQEDSAVYLCASIKSGTREQETQYFGPGTRLLVL.